This record covers a single TCR beta chain. Generated by immunoSEQ multiplex PCR, the TCRdb table keeps only in-frame clones and is missing some. The table has about 71,000 clones, approximately 90% seen once. The data derive from a study of T cell changes during pregnancy in multiple sclerosis. The CDR3 extends over 14 amino acids. CDR1 and CDR2 from the germline V gene are MDHEN and SYDVKM. V gave up 3 bases and J gave up 4 bases; unmatched junction bases: 3. This chain connects TRBV28 to TRBJ2-3; 8 positions match TRBD1. This clonotype originated in a female donor with multiple sclerosis, enrolled in a pregnancy study. Specimen: peripheral blood, collected in the third trimester of pregnancy. CDR3 bases: TGTGCCAGCAGTTTGCCACAGGGGGCAGATACGCAGTATTTT. It translates to CASSLPQGADTQYF.